The text below deals with one T cell receptor beta chain. The study recruited people aged roughly 18 to 100 years across approximately 24 US areas. Participants reported their clinical history, and cohort assignment relied on those reports. Either two negative PCRs, clearance, or symptom resolution qualified Cohort 3 donors as recovered. Some clones are missing from TCRdb's copy, which holds only in-frame ones; the method was immunoSEQ multiplex PCR. The sample gives approximately 470,000 clones, roughly nine tenths of which show up once; 0.7% is in the top ten. This CDR3 spans 13 amino acids. Germline loops: CDR1 MDHEN, CDR2 SYDVKM. Trimming removed 3 bases from V and 1 base from J, with 6 bases in between. These data come from a study of blood T cell repertoires in COVID-19.

This receptor was identified in a young woman who had recovered from COVID-19. Source material: PBMCs or T cells enriched from blood (not recorded which). This chain links TRBV28 with TRBJ2-5, with D possibly TRBD2 on 5 matching bases. The CDR3 reads CASSFGVQETQYF. The CDR3 nucleotides read TGTGCCAGCAGTTTCGGGGTCCAAGAGACCCAGTACTTC.